One sample yielded the 22 T cell receptor beta chains listed below, sequenced in a study of CD4 T cells in relation to SARS-CoV-2 and coronaviruses. The table came from immunoSEQ multiplex PCR; TCRdb's copy has only in-frame clones and leaves some out. The table lists about 37,000 clones, approximately 85% of them singletons. Sequencing was performed on memory CD4+ T cells from PBMCs. Receptors were obtained from an adult with COVID-19.

V gene TRBV5-1 combines with J gene TRBJ2-3, with 7 bases that match TRBD1. Germline values: CDR1 SGHRS, CDR2 YFSETQ. This CDR3 contains 15 residues. After removal of 1 base from V and 0 bases from J, the junction contained 2 bases not matched to a gene. CDR3 in DNA: TGCGCCAGCAGCTTGTACAGGGGAAGCACAGATACGCAGTATTTT. Protein: CASSLYRGSTDTQYF.

The DNA of the CDR3 is TGTGCCAGCAGTGCTAGCGGGAGGGAGACAGATACGCAGTATTTT. This encodes CASSASGRETDTQYF. The chain joins TRBV2 to TRBJ2-3; 12 nucleotides match TRBD2. Germline loops: CDR1 SNHLY, CDR2 FYNNEI. The CDR3 has 15 residues. Trimming cost V 4 bases and J 3 bases; bases outside gene matches: 2.

By sample fraction, this clone is medium-sized. J is TRBJ1-2 and V is TRBV25-1; no clear D gene. The germline CDR1 and CDR2 sequences are MGHDK and SYGVNS. V dropped 3 bases and J dropped 8 bases, with 10 bases sitting between them. This CDR3 has 12 amino acids. The CDR3 nucleotides are TGTGCCAGCAGTGATCCAGTTGCAGGCTACACCTTC. Translating it yields CASSDPVAGYTF.

This chain joins TRBV9 and TRBJ2-5, with 7 bases fitting TRBD2. The germline CDR1 and CDR2 sequences are SGDLS and YYNGEE. Trimming took 0 bases from V and 4 from J; bases not matched to a gene: 3. CDR3 length: 14 residues. The CDR3 here is CASSVERLAETQYF. The DNA for the CDR3 is TGTGCCAGCAGCGTAGAGAGACTAGCAGAGACCCAGTACTTC.

The chain couples TRBV28 to TRBJ1-5; a weak D match, TRBD1 (6 bases). The CDR3 has 18 amino acids. Germline V gene data show CDR1 as MDHEN and CDR2 as SYDVKM. V was trimmed by 7 bases and J by 2 bases, leaving 24 bases between them. The CDR3 loop reads CASNSFTIRRQGNQPQHF. DNA of the CDR3: TGTGCCAGCAACTCATTTACCATCCGCAGACAGGGCAATCAGCCCCAGCATTTT.

This clone was counted a single time. V usage is TRBV5-1 and J usage is TRBJ2-5; TRBD2 agrees at 7 bases. This CDR3 is 14 amino acids long. V shed 2 bases and J 1 base; nucleotides not matched to a gene: 2. In germline, CDR1 is SGHRS, CDR2 YFSETQ. The DNA for the CDR3 is TGCGCCAGCAGCTTTCCTAGCGGCCAAGAGACCCAGTACTTC. Its translation: CASSFPSGQETQYF.

This sequence joins TRBV5-1 and TRBJ1-2, with 8 bases fitting TRBD1. The V gene end was trimmed by 4 bases and the J gene end by 3 bases; junction bases not matched to a gene: 2. The CDR3 contains 13 residues. Per the germline V gene, CDR1 is SGHRS and CDR2 is YFSETQ. This CDR3 is CASSTDRDYGYTF. CDR3 DNA: TGCGCCAGCAGCACGGACAGGGACTATGGCTACACCTTC.

The V call is TRBV7-2, the J call TRBJ2-3; possible D gene TRBD2, 6 bases. V was cut by 3 bases and J by 2 bases, with 18 bases left in between. The CDR3 is made up of 17 amino acids. In germline, CDR1 is SGHTA, CDR2 FQGNSA. In DNA form, the CDR3 reads TGTGCCAGCAGCTTCAGAGGAGCGGGCCCTATCACAGATACGCAGTATTTT. Encoded protein: CASSFRGAGPITDTQYF.

The chain carries TRBV7-8 and TRBJ1-5; tentatively, D is TRBD1 (5 bases). CDR1 and CDR2 (germline): SGHVS, FQNEAQ. CDR3 length: 15 residues. With 4 bases removed from V and 7 bases from J, the gap between germline ends came to 17 bases. The CDR3 here is CASSSIVGPRQPQHF. The CDR3 coding sequence is TGTGCCAGCAGCTCCATCGTGGGGCCCCGACAGCCCCAGCATTTT.

The V call is TRBV28, the J call TRBJ1-4, with 7 bases lining up with TRBD1. Germline V gives CDR1 MDHEN, CDR2 SYDVKM. This CDR3 contains 15 residues. V was pared by 5 bases and J by 5 bases, with 8 bases of the junction left unmatched. CDR3 in amino acids: CASSLGVDRNEKLFF. Written as DNA, the CDR3 is TGTGCCAGCAGTCTTGGGGTGGACAGGAATGAAAAACTGTTTTTT.

The DNA of the CDR3 is TGTGCCAGCAGACGTTCGACAGGCCCCAATCAAAAACTGTTTTTT. This translates into CASRRSTGPNQKLFF. The gene calls are TRBV6-6 and TRBJ1-4; a weak D match, TRBD1 (6 bases). V gave up 6 bases and J gave up 9 bases, with 20 bases separating them. Germline V gives CDR1 MNHNY, CDR2 SVGAGI (reference sequence). This CDR3 is built from 15 residues.

The CDR3 nucleotides read TGCGCCAGCAGTTTAACAACCAACAGGGGCGCAGACGAAGAGACCCAGTACTTC. It yields the protein CASSLTTNRGADEETQYF. This chain uses TRBV5-1 with TRBJ2-5; 7 bases are a match to TRBD1. CDR1 and CDR2 (germline): SGHRS, YFSETQ. V lost 5 bases, J lost 3 bases, and 19 bases stayed unmatched. This CDR3 has 18 residues.

The CDR3 region is CASSSGQGDYGYTF. The CDR3 bases are TGTGCCAGCAGCTCGGGACAGGGGGACTATGGCTACACCTTC. The chain employs TRBV7-2 and TRBJ1-2; 11 bases are shared with TRBD1. Germline V gives CDR1 SGHTA, CDR2 FQGNSA. The trim removed 4 bases at V and 3 bases at J, leaving 1 base unmatched. This CDR3 has 14 amino acids.

The gene calls are TRBV18 and TRBJ1-5; TRBD1 aligns across 8 bases. This CDR3 comprises 14 residues. Unmatched junction bases numbered 3, after V lost 6 bases and J lost 2 bases. Germline loops: CDR1 KGHSH, CDR2 LQKENI. CDR3 loop: CASSPTGGNQPQHF. In DNA form, the CDR3 reads TGTGCCAGCTCCCCGACAGGGGGCAATCAGCCCCAGCATTTT.

The rearrangement uses TRBV5-1 and TRBJ2-7; D is undetermined. The V and J ends lost 1 base and 0 bases respectively, with 8 bases between them. This CDR3 is built from 14 residues. The germline V gene has CDR1 SGHRS and CDR2 YFSETQ. CDR3 sequence reads: CASSLLRGSYEQYF. The CDR3 DNA follows: TGCGCCAGCAGCTTGCTGAGAGGCTCCTACGAGCAGTACTTC.

This clone was detected once. The chain is built from TRBV13 and TRBJ2-3; D gene uncertain. Germline values: CDR1 PRHDT, CDR2 FYEKMQ (reference sequence). The CDR3 length is 15 residues. V lost 4 bases and J lost 3, with 14 bases in between. The chain's CDR3 is CASSSQGTFTDTQYF. CDR3 DNA sequence: TGTGCCAGCAGCTCTCAAGGCACTTTTACAGATACGCAGTATTTT.

This clone was observed once. The rearrangement uses TRBV23-1 and TRBJ2-1; 11 nucleotides agree with TRBD2. TRBV23-1 is designated an ORF whose function remains uncertain. V was pared by 10 bases and J by 5 bases, with 7 bases of the junction left unmatched. The CDR3 spans 14 residues. CDR3 protein: CAKHLAGGNNEQFF. The CDR3 coding sequence is TGCGCCAAACATTTAGCGGGAGGGAACAATGAGCAGTTCTTC.

V is TRBV2 and J is TRBJ2-1, with 8 bases fitting TRBD2. The CDR3 is 14 residues long. CDR1 SNHLY and CDR2 FYNNEI come from the germline V gene. The junction had 1 base not matched to a gene; V was cut back by 2 bases and J by 4 bases. In nucleotides, the CDR3 is TGTGCCAGCAGTGAAAGACTAGCGTACAATGAGCAGTTCTTC. It specifies CASSERLAYNEQFF.

This chain links TRBV7-2 with TRBJ2-1; D tentatively reads TRBD1 or TRBD2 (6 bases each). This CDR3 is 15 amino acids long. Trimming left V 0 bases short and J 7 bases short, with 13 bases between. Looked up from germline, CDR1 is SGHTA and CDR2 is FQGNSA. CDR3 bases: TGTGCCAGCAGCTTAGCGCACAGGGAGGTAAATGAGCAGTTCTTC. As protein: CASSLAHREVNEQFF. Complete variable domain (other parts from reference TRBV7-2 and TRBJ2-1): GAGVSQSPSNKVTEKGKDVELRCDPISGHTALYWYRQSLGQGLEFLIYFQGNSAPDKSGLPSDRFSAERTGGSVSTLTIQRTQQEDSAVYLCASSLAHREVNEQFFGPGTRLTVL.

In its sample, this clone was seen a few times. The CDR3 region has the DNA TGTGCCACCAGCGGGCGGACTAGCGGGAGGGCGAGCTCCTACAATGAGCAGTTCTTC. Amino acids: CATSGRTSGRASSYNEQFF. This chain uses TRBV15 with TRBJ2-1, with TRBD2 identical over 15 bases. CDR1 and CDR2 (germline): LNHNV, YYDKDF (reference sequence). J was trimmed by 0 bases and V by 5 bases; bases with no gene match: 8. The CDR3 is 19 residues long.

This rearrangement joins TRBV15 to TRBJ1-2, with 7 bases that match TRBD1. With V trimmed by 0 bases and J by 7 bases, 5 bases remained unmatched. CDR1 and CDR2 from the germline V gene are LNHNV and YYDKDF (reference sequence). The CDR3 runs to 14 residues. The CDR3 loop reads CATSRDFRDSGYTF. As DNA, the CDR3 is TGTGCCACCAGCAGAGATTTCCGGGACAGTGGCTACACCTTC.

CDR3: CASSQDFRDSNQPQHF. The CDR3 DNA sequence: TGCGCCAGCAGCCAAGATTTCCGTGATAGCAATCAGCCCCAGCATTTT. The chain carries TRBV4-1 and TRBJ1-5, with D hard to call. Trimming removed 0 bases at V and 0 bases at J, with 9 bases between. The CDR3 extends over 16 amino acids. Per the germline V gene, CDR1 is MGHRA and CDR2 is YSYEKL.